This TCR beta chain originates from a study of blood T cell repertoires in COVID-19. On the study more broadly: Some COVID-19 samples were acute and others convalescent; all came from the United States, Italy and Spain.

Recruited during active infection, patients (from Seattle) were subsequently followed longitudinally. V trimming: 3 bases; J trimming: 6 bases; junction bases outside the gene matches: 3. The CDR3 totals 14 residues. Germline CDR1 is SGDLS and CDR2 is YYNGEE. In the authors' methods: Amplification with reference gene primers provided the estimates of nucleated cell counts. This table comes from immunoSEQ multiplex PCR, and its TCRdb copy is limited to in-frame clones, with some not included. The D gene and trimming were derived from the DNA, and the V and J assignments and clone size from that table. Of roughly 440,000 clones listed, approximately 88% are singletons. The sample holds a few counts of this clone.

The rearrangement joins TRBV9 to TRBJ1-2, with 12 bases matching TRBD1. Sample: peripheral blood. The clonotype comes from a woman in her forties or fifties with COVID-19, enrolled during active disease. The CDR3 sequence: CASSGGTGGDGYTF. The CDR3 DNA sequence: TGTGCCAGCAGCGGCGGGACAGGGGGCGATGGCTACACCTTC.